This T cell receptor (beta chain) was observed in a study of cytomegalovirus exposure and HLA in healthy donors. This clone was observed a handful of times. Antigen unknown. The study's findings and limits: After further analysis at a later stage, around 17,000 TCR beta sequences were associated with HLA alleles at 0.05 false discovery rate. There were 150 to 200 TCR beta chains listed as cytomegalovirus-associated. Among the most significant clusters, several appeared linked to common viral pathogens in a later analysis. For most TCR sequences rarity was the rule, although some public TCRs occurred in many donors.

Use of 60 Vbeta and 13 Jbeta primers characterized the PCR. Clones were sequenced by immunoSEQ multiplex PCR, and TCRdb holds only the in-frame ones, with some missing. The sample contains roughly 150,000 clones, more than 60% of which appear only once. Sample: PBMCs. This receptor was taken from a man between 18 and 35 years old in good health and CMV-seropositive.

The CDR3, as DNA: TGTGCCAGCAGCCTCCCCGGGTACAATCAGCCCCAGCATTTT. Protein sequence: CASSLPGYNQPQHF. The chain employs TRBV14 and TRBJ1-5; D is unclear. The germline V and J ends were trimmed by 4 bases and 3 bases, with 10 bases remaining between them. The CDR3 is 14 residues long. The germline gives CDR1 SGHDN, CDR2 FVKESK.